A selection of T cell receptor beta chains follows, all from one sample in a study of cytomegalovirus exposure and HLA in healthy donors. Libraries were prepared by immunoSEQ multiplex PCR; TCRdb keeps only in-frame clonotypes and omits some of them. The sample lists approximately 50,000 clones, 83% occurring once. Sequencing was done on a sample of PBMCs. The receptors come from a man younger than 45 in good health and CMV-seronegative. CDR3s leave out the opening cysteine and the closing phenylalanine or tryptophan. Each record gives: V gene, J gene, CDR3 length, CDR3 protein.

v_call: TRBV7-7
j_call: TRBJ2-2
cdr3_length: 13
cdr3_aa: ASSRDRTNTGELF

v_call: TRBV12-2
j_call: TRBJ2-5
cdr3_length: 15
cdr3_aa: ASPTGLAGGRQETQY

v_call: TRBV4-1
j_call: TRBJ1-1
cdr3_length: 12
cdr3_aa: ASSLQGAATEAF

v_call: TRBV6-6
j_call: TRBJ2-3
cdr3_length: 14
cdr3_aa: ASSYLGSFRTDTQY

v_call: TRBV5-4
j_call: TRBJ2-1
cdr3_length: 9
cdr3_aa: ASSSGGLQF

v_call: TRBV5-4
j_call: TRBJ2-5
cdr3_length: 12
cdr3_aa: ASSSGSGQETQY

v_call: TRBV7-6
j_call: TRBJ2-7
cdr3_length: 14
cdr3_aa: ASSHTGTPGPTEQY

v_call: TRBV11-2
j_call: TRBJ2-7
cdr3_length: 13
cdr3_aa: ASSSPLRSSYEQY

v_call: TRBV5-1
j_call: TRBJ2-7
cdr3_length: 13
cdr3_aa: ASTIGTGVSYEQY

v_call: TRBV6-5
j_call: TRBJ1-5
cdr3_length: 11
cdr3_aa: ASSYSGSQPQH

v_call: TRBV19
j_call: TRBJ1-2
cdr3_length: 11
cdr3_aa: ASRTGTLYGYT

v_call: TRBV4-3
j_call: TRBJ1-5
cdr3_length: 11
cdr3_aa: ASSQDGDQPQH

v_call: TRBV7-2
j_call: TRBJ2-1
cdr3_length: 12
cdr3_aa: ASSFGYATGEQF

v_call: TRBV5-1
j_call: TRBJ2-2
cdr3_length: 12
cdr3_aa: ASSLAGIPGELF

v_call: TRBV7-2
j_call: TRBJ2-1
cdr3_length: 14
cdr3_aa: ASSLPRTSVDNEQF

v_call: TRBV6-6
j_call: TRBJ1-1
cdr3_length: 10
cdr3_aa: ATRTGDTEAF

v_call: TRBV27
j_call: TRBJ1-5
cdr3_length: 13
cdr3_aa: ASSLLHDSNQPQH